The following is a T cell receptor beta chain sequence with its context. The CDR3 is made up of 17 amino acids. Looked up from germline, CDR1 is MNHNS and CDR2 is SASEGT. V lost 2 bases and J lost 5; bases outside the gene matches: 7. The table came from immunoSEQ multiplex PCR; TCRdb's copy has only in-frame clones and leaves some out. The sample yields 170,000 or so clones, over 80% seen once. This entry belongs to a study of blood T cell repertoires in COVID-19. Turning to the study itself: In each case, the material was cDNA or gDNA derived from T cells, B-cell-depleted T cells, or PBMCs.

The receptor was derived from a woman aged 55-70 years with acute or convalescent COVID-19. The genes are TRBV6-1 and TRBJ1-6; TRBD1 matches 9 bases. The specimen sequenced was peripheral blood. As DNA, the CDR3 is TGTGCCAGCAGTGAACTCCGGACAGGGGCCAATAATTCACCCCTCCACTTT. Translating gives CASSELRTGANNSPLHF.